The 18 T cell receptor beta chains listed next were all sequenced from one sample in a study of blood T cell repertoires in COVID-19. Repertoires were generated with immunoSEQ multiplex PCR, while TCRdb's copy carries only in-frame clones and drops some. The data hold around 200,000 clones, with 86% observed a single time. Sequenced input: PBMCs or T cells enriched from blood (not recorded which). The origin of the receptors is a man between 35 and 55 years old with acute COVID-19.

The chain couples TRBV7-2 to TRBJ1-3; the match to TRBD1 covers 7 bases. In germline, CDR1 is SGHTA, CDR2 FQGNSA. This CDR3 is built from 15 residues. V lost 3 bases to trimming and J lost 3 bases; unmatched junction nucleotides: 5. The CDR3 nucleotides read TGTGCCAGCAGCTTTTATGGGACAGATGGAAACACCATATATTTT. This encodes CASSFYGTDGNTIYF.

This sequence joins TRBV11-2 and TRBJ2-7, with D possibly matching TRBD2 (6 bases). V lost 5 bases to trimming and J lost 3 bases, with 17 bases between them. This CDR3 is 15 amino acids long. Germline CDR1 SGHAT, CDR2 FQNNGV. CDR3 bases: TGTGCCAGCAGCCTCCAGGGTAGCGGTTACTACGAGCAGTACTTC. This encodes CASSLQGSGYYEQYF.

This chain connects TRBV2 to TRBJ2-2, with a weak D call TRBD1 (5 bases). Trimming removed 7 bases from V and 2 bases from J, with 14 bases in between. The CDR3 has 15 amino acids. The germline gives CDR1 SNHLY, CDR2 FYNNEI. CDR3 nucleotides: TGTGCCAGCAAGGTATTGGACACAAACACCGGGGAGCTGTTTTTT. Protein sequence: CASKVLDTNTGELFF. The variable domain in full, with the rest retrieved from reference TRBV2 and TRBJ2-2, is EPEVTQTPSHQVTQMGQEVILRCVPISNHLYFYWYRQILGQKVEFLVSFYNNEISEKSEIFDDQFSVERPDGSNFTLKIRSTKLEDSAMYFCASKVLDTNTGELFFGEGSRLTVL.

The chain combines TRBV2 with TRBJ1-5, with D possibly matching TRBD1 (6 bases). V was shortened by 2 bases and J by 6 bases, with 8 bases between the two germline ends. Germline CDR1 is SNHLY and CDR2 is FYNNEI. This CDR3 spans 13 amino acids. For the CDR3, the DNA is TGTGCCAGCAGTGAACAGGGGTTTCAGCCCCAGCATTTT. Residues: CASSEQGFQPQHF.

The chain has TRBV5-1 and TRBJ2-1; possibly TRBD2 for D (6 bases). The V and J ends lost 0 bases and 8 bases respectively, with 15 bases between them. This CDR3 has 15 amino acids. Germline lookup yields CDR1 SGHRS and CDR2 YFSETQ. CDR3 residues: CASSLVGSGVDEQFF. CDR3 in DNA: TGCGCCAGCAGCTTGGTGGGGTCGGGGGTGGATGAGCAGTTCTTC.

The V call is TRBV28, the J call TRBJ1-2; D gene uncertain. V gave up 3 bases and J gave up 3 bases, with 8 bases separating them. The germline V gene encodes CDR1 MDHEN and CDR2 SYDVKM. The CDR3 contains 13 residues. CDR3 protein: CASSFKEYYGYTF. DNA of the CDR3: TGTGCCAGCAGTTTTAAGGAGTACTATGGCTACACCTTC.

A single count supports this clone. V and J are TRBV29-1 and TRBJ2-2; 7 bases line up with TRBD2. This CDR3 is built from 15 residues. After removal of 5 bases from V and 1 base from J, the junction contained 7 bases not matched to a gene. The germline gives CDR1 SQVTM, CDR2 ANQGSEA. The CDR3 reads CSVRASGLNTGELFF. DNA of the CDR3: TGCAGCGTTCGGGCTAGCGGTCTGAACACCGGGGAGCTGTTTTTT.

The V call is TRBV28, the J call TRBJ1-5, with D tentatively TRBD1 (6 bases). CDR1 MDHEN and CDR2 SYDVKM come from the germline V gene. Trimming shortened V by 4 bases and J by 3 bases, and 16 bases separated the two germline ends. There are 16 residues in the CDR3. The CDR3 is CASSSPIGQNNQPQHF. CDR3 DNA sequence: TGTGCCAGCAGTTCCCCCATTGGACAGAACAATCAGCCCCAGCATTTT. Together with reference TRBV28 and TRBJ1-5, the CDR3 gives the full variable domain: DVKVTQSSRYLVKRTGEKVFLECVQDMDHENMFWYRQDPGLGLRLIYFSYDVKMKEKGDIPEGYSVSREKKERFSLILESASTNQTSMYLCASSSPIGQNNQPQHFGDGTRLSIL.

This clone was observed at least ten times. The chain has TRBV5-4 and TRBJ2-1; 12 bases map to TRBD2. V lost 4 bases and J lost 6; bases outside the gene matches: 11. The CDR3 covers 17 residues. From germline, CDR1 is SGHNT and CDR2 YYREEE (reference sequence). The CDR3 loop reads CASSETSGSSGINEQFF. As DNA, the CDR3 is TGTGCCAGCAGCGAGACTAGCGGGAGTTCGGGAATCAATGAGCAGTTCTTC.

The CDR3 DNA is TGCAGTGCCCCCTTAGAGACCCAGTACTTC. Translated, it gives CSAPLETQYF. V usage is TRBV20-1 and J usage is TRBJ2-5; D is undetermined. In germline, CDR1 is DFQATT, CDR2 SNEGSKA (reference sequence). The CDR3 is 10 residues long. The V end was cut by 6 bases, the J end by 4 bases, with 6 bases between.

The rearrangement links TRBV3-1 (or the pseudogene TRBV3-2) to TRBJ2-1; perhaps TRBD2 as D (6 bases). The V end lost 8 bases, the J end lost 9 bases, and 11 bases lay between the germline ends. CDR3 length: 11 residues. In germline, CDR1 is LGHDT, CDR2 YNNKEL (reference sequence). In DNA, the CDR3 is TGTGCCAGCGGCGCGGGGATTGAGCAGTTCTTC. This encodes CASGAGIEQFF.

The chain couples TRBV30 to TRBJ2-5; D is perhaps TRBD1 (5 bases). V lost 2 bases, J lost 4 bases, and 17 bases lay in between. The CDR3 loop spans 15 amino acids. Germline values: CDR1 GTSNPN, CDR2 SVGIG (reference sequence). In DNA, the CDR3 is TGTGCCTGGAGTCTATGGGATTATCAGGGAGAGACCCAGTACTTC. This gives the protein CAWSLWDYQGETQYF.

The gene calls are TRBV10-1 and TRBJ2-3; tentative D call: TRBD2 (5 bases). This CDR3 spans 13 amino acids. Germline V gives CDR1 WNHNN, CDR2 SYGVQD (reference sequence). Trimming took 0 bases from V and 4 from J, leaving 5 bases between them. The CDR3 here is CASSESGADTQYF. DNA of the CDR3: TGCGCCAGCAGTGAGTCCGGGGCAGATACGCAGTATTTT.

Comment on this clone: A read error may account for a junction end that differs from germline. V and J are TRBV7-7 and TRBJ2-2; D might be TRBD1 (6 bases). CDR3 length equals 13 residues. Germline CDR1 and CDR2: SSHAT and FNYEAQ (reference sequence). The CDR3 spells CASSSTGTGELFF. The CDR3 DNA follows: TGTGCTAGCAGCTCTACAGGGACCGGGGAGCTGTTTTTT. The full variable domain, in which reference TRBV7-7 and TRBJ2-2 provide the parts outside the CDR3, is GAGVSQSPRYKVTKRGQDVTLRCDPISSHATLYWYQQALGQGPEFLTYFNYEAQPDKSGLPSDRFSAERPEGSISTLTIQRTEQRDSAMYRCASSSTGTGELFFGEGSRLTVL.

The chain couples TRBV28 to TRBJ1-3; D gene ambiguous. The V and J ends lost 7 bases and 0 bases respectively, with 16 bases between them. The CDR3 runs 16 residues. Germline CDR1 and CDR2: MDHEN and SYDVKM. The CDR3 nucleotides read TGTGCCAGCACCACTAATTGGGGAGTCTCTGGAAACACCATATATTTT. Its protein is CASTTNWGVSGNTIYF.

V and J are TRBV6-5 and TRBJ1-5; D gene unclear. This CDR3 is 11 amino acids long. Trimming stripped 5 bases from V and 9 bases from J, with 8 bases between. Germline CDR1 reads MNHEY; CDR2 reads SVGAGI. The CDR3 coding sequence is TGTGCCAGCAGTACCCCAGGGCCCCAGCATTTT. This codes for CASSTPGPQHF.

A single count supports this clone. J is TRBJ2-7 and V is TRBV19; 8 nucleotides line up with TRBD1. Unmatched junction bases numbered 5, after V lost 6 bases and J lost 1 base. The CDR3 contains 14 residues. Germline loops: CDR1 LNHDA, CDR2 SQIVND (reference sequence). CDR3 nucleotides: TGTGCCAGTAGCTTCGGGACAGGATCCTACGAGCAGTACTTC. Amino acids: CASSFGTGSYEQYF.

CDR3 sequence reads: CAGAGTGHNEKLFF. CDR3 bases: TGTGCCGGAGCGGGGACAGGACATAATGAAAAACTGTTTTTT. The gene calls are TRBV28 and TRBJ1-4; 8 bases map to TRBD1. This CDR3 has 14 amino acids. With V trimmed by 11 bases and J by 4 bases, 9 bases remained unmatched. Germline V lookup: CDR1 MDHEN, CDR2 SYDVKM.